Following are 10 T cell receptor beta chains from one sample sequenced in a study of T-cell reconstitution after alpha-beta-depleted transplantation in children. Preparing the TCRbeta library involved the use of unique molecular identifiers. TCRdb reprocessed the PCR reads via MiXCR and lists one record per CDR3 protein. The sample lists fewer than 250,000 distinct CDR3 sequences, approximately 17% seen once, with around 44% in the top ten. The material was PBMCs, mostly from graft donor cells, obtained 360 days after TCRalphabeta/CD19-depleted stem cell transplant. These receptors all stem from a male patient under 10 years old who had a stem cell transplant for acute lymphoblastic leukemia, so the T cells may come from the graft donor.

The gene calls are TRBV29-1 and TRBJ2-2; no clear D. CDR1 is SQVTM, CDR2 ANQGSEA, per germline. The CDR3 sequence is 13 residues long. Trimming cost V 4 bases and J 5 bases, with 11 bases left between them. CDR3 bases: TGCAGCGTTGTACAGACCGGTACCGGGGAGCTGTTTTTT. Encoded protein: CSVVQTGTGELFF.

CDR3 loop: CASSDPDMNTEAFF. CDR3 sequence (DNA): TGTGCCAGCAGTGATCCAGACATGAACACTGAAGCTTTCTTT. The rearrangement links TRBV25-1 to TRBJ1-1; the D is unclear. The CDR3 is 14 amino acids. V gave up 3 bases and J gave up 0 bases, with 8 bases separating them. Germline V gene data show CDR1 as MGHDK and CDR2 as SYGVNS.

This clonotype was counted a few times. The J gene is TRBJ2-2, the V gene TRBV10-3; 7 bases map to TRBD1. The germline V gene encodes CDR1 ENHRY and CDR2 SYGVKD. V lost 6 bases to trimming and J lost 6 bases; unmatched junction nucleotides: 4. CDR3 length: 13 amino acids. CDR3 region: CAISSGQPGELFF. The CDR3 DNA is TGTGCCATCAGCTCGGGACAGCCCGGGGAGCTGTTTTTT.

This clonotype came up a few times. The junction and the germline gene differ at one end; a read error may be behind it. The rearrangement links TRBV7-7 to TRBJ2-3; TRBD2 matches 13 bases. The CDR3 has 15 amino acids. Germline-derived CDR1 and CDR2 are SSHAT and FNYEAQ (reference sequence). The CDR3 spells CASSLGLAGADTQYF. As DNA, the CDR3 is TGTGCTAGCAGCTTAGGACTAGCGGGGGCGGATACGCAGTATTTT.

The sample holds a few counts of this clonotype. This chain joins TRBV5-1 and TRBJ2-6, with TRBD2 matching 7 bases. Germline CDR1 reads SGHRS; CDR2 reads YFSETQ. CDR3 size: 16 residues. The V and J ends lost 2 bases and 0 bases, in that order; junction bases with no gene match: 2. As DNA, the CDR3 is TGCGCCAGCAGCTTCTCTAGCGGCTCTGGGGCCAACGTCCTGACTTTC. Residues: CASSFSSGSGANVLTF.

The CDR3 here is CASSLNFEAFF. CDR3 DNA sequence: TGTGCCAGCAGCTTAAATTTTGAAGCTTTCTTT. The chain has TRBV11-2 and TRBJ1-1, with D unresolved. The CDR3 spans 11 residues. V gave up 2 bases and J gave up 7 bases, with 5 bases separating them. Germline-derived CDR1 and CDR2 are SGHAT and FQNNGV.

This clonotype was detected ten times or more. V gene TRBV29-1 combines with J gene TRBJ1-1; TRBD1 is a possible D gene (5 bases). Looked up from germline, CDR1 is SQVTM and CDR2 is ANQGSEA. With 6 bases removed from V and 6 bases from J, the gap between germline ends came to 17 bases. The CDR3 loop spans 13 amino acids. This CDR3 reads CSVGDQVLPEAFF. DNA of the CDR3: TGCAGCGTCGGGGACCAAGTTCTGCCTGAAGCTTTCTTT.

This clonotype has just a few counts. CDR3 sequence: CASSPQTSGGAYEQFF. CDR3 coding DNA: TGTGCCAGCTCACCACAGACTAGCGGGGGGGCCTATGAGCAGTTCTTC. The chain is built from TRBV18 and TRBJ2-1; 14 nucleotides align to TRBD2. The CDR3 spans 16 residues. Germline assignment: CDR1 KGHSH and CDR2 LQKENI. J gave up 8 bases and V 1 base, and 4 bases lay outside the gene matches.

The V call is TRBV7-9, the J call TRBJ2-7; TRBD2 might be the D (6 bases). The CDR3 runs 15 residues. Trimming removed 1 base from V and 0 bases from J, with 10 bases in between. CDR1 and CDR2 from the germline V gene are SEHNR and FQNEAQ (reference sequence). The CDR3 is CASSLGGVPSYEQYF. The CDR3 DNA sequence: TGTGCCAGCAGCTTAGGGGGGGTCCCCTCCTACGAGCAGTACTTC.

This clonotype came up many times. This rearrangement joins TRBV29-1 to TRBJ2-5; a possible D gene is TRBD1 (5 bases). Trimming shortened V by 7 bases and J by 6 bases, and 12 bases separated the two germline ends. CDR1 and CDR2 from the germline V gene are SQVTM and ANQGSEA. The CDR3 sequence is 11 residues long. The CDR3 DNA is TGCAGCGCTGGAGACAGCCAGACCCAGTACTTC. Its translation is CSAGDSQTQYF.